This TCR beta chain appears in the sequencing data of a study of radiation and T cells in renal cell carcinoma. Germline V lookup: CDR1 SEHNR, CDR2 FQNEAQ (reference sequence). V lost 3 bases, J lost 3 bases, and 11 bases lay in between. This CDR3 contains 14 residues. This clone was observed a few times. Sequencing used immunoSEQ multiplex PCR; TCRdb keeps in-frame clones, though not all of them. The sample includes roughly 130,000 clones, approximately 78% of them seen just once. Time point here: blood 2 weeks post-SBRT. Treatment described: 15 Gy SBRT to primary tumor, nephrectomy 4 weeks later. This sequence was found in a woman aged 55 to 70 with renal cell carcinoma. The rearrangement uses TRBV7-9 and TRBJ1-1; maybe TRBD1 (5 bases). Sequenced material: blood, taken from a patient whose treatment included radiotherapy and nephrectomy. The CDR3 sequence is CASSLGMGDTEAFF. CDR3 sequence (DNA): TGTGCCAGCAGCTTGGGCATGGGGGACACTGAAGCTTTCTTT.